A single sample is the source of the 10 T cell receptor beta chains below, sequenced in a study of shared clonotypes between healthy human individuals. Profiled with immunoSEQ multiplex PCR; TCRdb holds only in-frame clones, not every one. In the table there are more than 2 million clones, about 95% of which are singletons. CD45RO-negative CD8 cells positively selected for CCR7 made up the naive population, which excluded terminally differentiated effector memory CD45RA+ cells. Sequenced sample: naive CD8+ T cells sorted from blood. The receptor set was obtained from a man aged 18-30 years in good health.

The V gene is TRBV4-1, the J gene TRBJ2-5; TRBD2 matches 15 bases. Per germline, CDR1 MGHRA and CDR2 YSYEKL. The ends lost 0 bases at V and 5 bases at J; junction bases unmatched: 7. The CDR3 length is 18 residues. The CDR3 nucleotides read TGCGCCAGCAGCCAAGATAGGACTAGCGGGGGGGCCTCGGAGACCCAGTACTTC. Its translation: CASSQDRTSGGASETQYF.

CDR3 region: CASSRAGVMETQYF. In DNA form, the CDR3 reads TGTGCCAGCAGCAGGGCCGGGGTGATGGAGACCCAGTACTTC. The genes are TRBV21-1 and TRBJ2-5; the table assigns TRBD2, which was not confirmed against the DNA. TRBV21-1 is reported as a pseudogene. This CDR3 contains 14 residues.

This clone has only one observation. This specimen includes other DNA sequences encoding the same CDR3. The chain employs TRBV13 and TRBJ2-7; D might be TRBD2 (5 bases). The CDR3 totals 13 residues. CDR1 and CDR2 from the germline V gene are PRHDT and FYEKMQ (reference sequence). Trimming stripped 4 bases from V and 1 base from J, with 8 bases between. The CDR3 region has the DNA TGTGCCAGCAGCTCGGGAAGATCCTACGAGCAGTACTTC. It codes for CASSSGRSYEQYF.

The rearrangement links TRBV7-9 to TRBJ2-1; D is perhaps TRBD2 (6 bases). Trimming left V 8 bases short and J 6 bases short, with 17 bases between. This CDR3 region has 14 residues. Germline loops: CDR1 SEHNR, CDR2 FQNEAQ (reference sequence). The CDR3 sequence: CASPGGTLFNEQFF. The CDR3, as DNA: TGTGCCAGCCCGGGTGGGACTCTTTTCAATGAGCAGTTCTTC.

The gene calls are TRBV10-3 and TRBJ2-7; D unclear. V was cut by 0 bases and J by 0 bases, with 15 bases left in between. The CDR3 contains 17 residues. Germline values: CDR1 ENHRY, CDR2 SYGVKD. CDR3 residues: CAISESNLRRSSYEQYF. CDR3 nucleotide sequence: TGTGCCATCAGTGAGTCGAATCTTCGAAGGAGCTCCTACGAGCAGTACTTC.

J is TRBJ2-3 and V is TRBV27; D may correspond to TRBD1 or TRBD2 (6 bases each). Germline CDR1 is MNHEY and CDR2 is SMNVEV (reference sequence). The CDR3 totals 14 residues. V was clipped by 5 bases and J by 10 bases, with 19 bases between them. The CDR3 sequence: CASSHPGQGRSQYF. The CDR3 DNA follows: TGTGCCAGCAGTCACCCAGGGCAGGGGAGGTCGCAGTATTTT.

The chain joins TRBV27 to TRBJ2-3, with 7 bases identical to TRBD2. The germline CDR1 and CDR2 sequences are MNHEY and SMNVEV (reference sequence). The J segment lost 0 bases and the V segment lost 6 bases, leaving 3 bases of the junction unmatched. CDR3 length: 14 amino acids. CDR3 loop: CASRRGGSTDTQYF. CDR3 coding DNA: TGTGCCAGCAGGCGCGGGGGAAGCACAGATACGCAGTATTTT.

Notes on this clone: The junction departs from germline at one end; a sequencing error may be responsible. The chain carries TRBV5-8 and TRBJ2-1; no clear D. The CDR3 runs 12 residues. Germline loops: CDR1 SGHTS, CDR2 YDEGEE. CDR3 amino acids: CASSFGVLEEFF. CDR3 DNA: TGTGCCAGCAGCTTTGGGGTCCTTGAGGAGTTCTTC.

The chain uses TRBV5-1 and TRBJ2-7; 11 positions agree with TRBD2. The CDR3 totals 16 residues. The V segment lost 4 bases and the J segment 0 bases; nucleotides outside the gene matches: 6. CDR1 and CDR2 (germline): SGHRS, YFSETQ. Here the CDR3 reads CASSRRLAGTSYEQYF. The DNA of the CDR3 is TGCGCCAGCAGCCGGCGACTAGCGGGAACCTCCTACGAGCAGTACTTC. Full variable domain (rest looked up from reference TRBV5-1 and TRBJ2-7): KAGVTQTPRYLIKTRGQQVTLSCSPISGHRSVSWYQQTPGQGLQFLFEYFSETQRNKGNFPGRFSGRQFSNSRSEMNVSTLELGDSALYLCASSRRLAGTSYEQYFGPGTRLTVT.

On this clone itself: Other DNA sequences in the sample encode the same CDR3. The chain combines TRBV7-9 with TRBJ2-5; 11 bases align to TRBD1. This CDR3 is built from 15 residues. V shed 4 bases, J shed 5 bases, and the junction held 6 bases outside the gene matches. The V gene's germline CDR1 is SEHNR and CDR2 FQNEAQ (reference sequence). CDR3 in amino acids: CASSSWTGGFETQYF. The CDR3 DNA sequence: TGTGCCAGCAGCTCCTGGACAGGGGGCTTCGAGACCCAGTACTTC.